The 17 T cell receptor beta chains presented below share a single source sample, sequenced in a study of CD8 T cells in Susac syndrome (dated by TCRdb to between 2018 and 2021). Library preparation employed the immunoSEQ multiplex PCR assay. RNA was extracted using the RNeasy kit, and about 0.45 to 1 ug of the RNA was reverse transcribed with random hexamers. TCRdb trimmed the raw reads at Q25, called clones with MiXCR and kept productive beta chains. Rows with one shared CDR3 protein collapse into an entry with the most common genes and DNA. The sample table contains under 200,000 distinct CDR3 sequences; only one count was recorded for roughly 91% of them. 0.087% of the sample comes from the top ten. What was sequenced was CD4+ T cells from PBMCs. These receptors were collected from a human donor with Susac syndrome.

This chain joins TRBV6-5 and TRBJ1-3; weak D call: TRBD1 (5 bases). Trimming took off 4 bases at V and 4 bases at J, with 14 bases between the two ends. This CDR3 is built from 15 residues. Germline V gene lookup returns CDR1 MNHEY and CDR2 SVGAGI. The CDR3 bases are TGTGCCAGCAGTTCATTTAGGGGTTGGGGAAACACCATATATTTT. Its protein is CASSSFRGWGNTIYF.

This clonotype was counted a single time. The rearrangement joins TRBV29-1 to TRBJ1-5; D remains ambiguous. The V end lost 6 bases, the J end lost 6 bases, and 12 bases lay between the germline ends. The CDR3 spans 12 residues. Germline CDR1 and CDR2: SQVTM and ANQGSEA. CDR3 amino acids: CSVLDEGQPQHF. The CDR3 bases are TGCAGCGTCCTAGATGAAGGTCAGCCCCAGCATTTT.

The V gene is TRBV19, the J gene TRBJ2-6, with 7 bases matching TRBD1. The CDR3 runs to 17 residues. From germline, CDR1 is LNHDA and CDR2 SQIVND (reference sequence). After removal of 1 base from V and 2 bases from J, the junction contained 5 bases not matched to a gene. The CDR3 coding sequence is TGTGCCAGTAGTATAGTGGGCGACAGGGCTGGGGCCAACGTCCTGACTTTC. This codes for CASSIVGDRAGANVLTF.

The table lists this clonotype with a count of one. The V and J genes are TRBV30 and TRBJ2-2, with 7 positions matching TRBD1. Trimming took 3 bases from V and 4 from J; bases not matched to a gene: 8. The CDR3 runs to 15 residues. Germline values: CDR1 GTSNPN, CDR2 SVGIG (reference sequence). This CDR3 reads CAWSYRGVGTGELFF. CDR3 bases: TGTGCCTGGAGCTACAGGGGTGTTGGCACCGGGGAGCTGTTTTTT.

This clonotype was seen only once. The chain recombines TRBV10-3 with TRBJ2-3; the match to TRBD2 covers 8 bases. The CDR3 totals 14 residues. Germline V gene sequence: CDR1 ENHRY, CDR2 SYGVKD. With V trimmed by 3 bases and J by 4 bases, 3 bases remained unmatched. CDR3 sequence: CAISDGTSADTQYF. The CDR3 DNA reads TGTGCCATCAGTGATGGGACTAGTGCAGATACGCAGTATTTT.

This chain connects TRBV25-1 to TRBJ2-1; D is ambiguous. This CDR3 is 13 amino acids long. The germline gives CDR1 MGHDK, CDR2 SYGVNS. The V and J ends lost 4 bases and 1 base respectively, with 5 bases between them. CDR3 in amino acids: CASSVFSYNEQFF. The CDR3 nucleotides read TGTGCCAGCAGTGTCTTTTCCTACAATGAGCAGTTCTTC.

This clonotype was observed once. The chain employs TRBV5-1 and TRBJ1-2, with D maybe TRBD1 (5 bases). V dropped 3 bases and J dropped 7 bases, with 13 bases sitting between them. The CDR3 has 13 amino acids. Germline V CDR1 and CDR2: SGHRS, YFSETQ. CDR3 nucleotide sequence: TGCGCCAGCAGCTCGGAGGTTACAGGTGGCTACACCTTC. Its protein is CASSSEVTGGYTF. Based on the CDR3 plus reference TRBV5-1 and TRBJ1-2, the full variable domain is KAGVTQTPRYLIKTRGQQVTLSCSPISGHRSVSWYQQTPGQGLQFLFEYFSETQRNKGNFPGRFSGRQFSNSRSEMNVSTLELGDSALYLCASSSEVTGGYTFGSGTRLTVV.

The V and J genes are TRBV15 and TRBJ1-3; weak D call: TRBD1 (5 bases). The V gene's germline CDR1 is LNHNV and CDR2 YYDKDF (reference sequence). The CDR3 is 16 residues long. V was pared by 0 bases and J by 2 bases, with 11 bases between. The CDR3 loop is CATSRDPGGAGNTIYF. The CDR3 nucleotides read TGTGCCACCAGCAGAGACCCAGGAGGGGCTGGAAACACCATATATTTT.

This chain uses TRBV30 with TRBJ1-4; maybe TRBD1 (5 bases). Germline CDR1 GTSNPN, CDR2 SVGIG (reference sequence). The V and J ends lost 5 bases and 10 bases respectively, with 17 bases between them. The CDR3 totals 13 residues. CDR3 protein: CAWGDSSIRKLFF. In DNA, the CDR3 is TGTGCCTGGGGTGACAGCTCCATCCGAAAACTGTTTTTT.

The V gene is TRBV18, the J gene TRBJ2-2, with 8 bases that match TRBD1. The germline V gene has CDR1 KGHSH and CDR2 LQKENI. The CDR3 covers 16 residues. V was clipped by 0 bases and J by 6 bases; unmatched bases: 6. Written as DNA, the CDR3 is TGTGCCAGCTCACCACCGATCTCACAGGGGGCCGGGGAGCTGTTTTTT. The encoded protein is CASSPPISQGAGELFF.

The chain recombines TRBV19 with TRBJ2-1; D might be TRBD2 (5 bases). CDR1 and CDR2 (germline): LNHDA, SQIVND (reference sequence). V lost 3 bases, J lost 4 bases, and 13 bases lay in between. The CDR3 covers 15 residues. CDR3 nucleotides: TGTGCCAGTAGTATTCGGCTAGCTATATACAATGAGCAGTTCTTC. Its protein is CASSIRLAIYNEQFF. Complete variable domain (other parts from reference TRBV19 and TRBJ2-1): DGGITQSPKYLFRKEGQNVTLSCEQNLNHDAMYWYRQDPGQGLRLIYYSQIVNDFQKGDIAEGYSVSREKKESFPLTVTSAQKNPTAFYLCASSIRLAIYNEQFFGPGTRLTVL.

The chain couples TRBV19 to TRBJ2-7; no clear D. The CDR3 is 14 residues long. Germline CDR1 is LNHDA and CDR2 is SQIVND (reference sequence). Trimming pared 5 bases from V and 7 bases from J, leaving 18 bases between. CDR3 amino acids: CASSELGAVGEQYF. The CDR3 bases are TGTGCCAGTAGTGAGTTGGGCGCAGTGGGTGAGCAGTACTTC.

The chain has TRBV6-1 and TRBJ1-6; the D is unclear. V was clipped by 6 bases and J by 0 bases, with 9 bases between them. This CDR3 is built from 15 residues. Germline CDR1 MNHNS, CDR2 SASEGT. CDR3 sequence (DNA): TGTGCCAGCAGGGGGAAAATCTCCTATAATTCACCCCTCCACTTT. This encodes CASRGKISYNSPLHF.

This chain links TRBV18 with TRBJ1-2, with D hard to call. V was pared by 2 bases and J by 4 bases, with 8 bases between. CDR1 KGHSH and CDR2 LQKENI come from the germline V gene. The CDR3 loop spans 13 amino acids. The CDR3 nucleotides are TGTGCCAGCTCACCAGTACGGGGCTATGGCTACACCTTC. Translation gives CASSPVRGYGYTF.

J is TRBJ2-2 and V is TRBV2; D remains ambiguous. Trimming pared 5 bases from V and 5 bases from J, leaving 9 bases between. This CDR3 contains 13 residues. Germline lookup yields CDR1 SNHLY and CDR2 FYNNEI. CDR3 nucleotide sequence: TGTGCCAGCAGTCTGGGTTGGACCGGGGAGCTGTTTTTT. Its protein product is CASSLGWTGELFF.

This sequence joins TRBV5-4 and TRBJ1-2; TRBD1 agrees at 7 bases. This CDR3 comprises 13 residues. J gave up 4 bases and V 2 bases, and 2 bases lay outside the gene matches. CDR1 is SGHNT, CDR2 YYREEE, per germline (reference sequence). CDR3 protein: CASSFRGFYGYTF. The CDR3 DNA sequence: TGTGCCAGCAGCTTCAGGGGGTTCTATGGCTACACCTTC.

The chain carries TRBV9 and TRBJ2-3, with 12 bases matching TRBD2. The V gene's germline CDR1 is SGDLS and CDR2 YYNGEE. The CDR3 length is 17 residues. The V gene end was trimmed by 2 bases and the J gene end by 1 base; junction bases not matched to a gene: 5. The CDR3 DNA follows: TGTGCCAGCAGCGTGACCCTAGCGGGGGGGGGCACAGATACGCAGTATTTT. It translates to CASSVTLAGGGTDTQYF.